The next 7 T cell receptor beta chains were all read from a single sample in a study of PD-1 blockade in classical Hodgkin lymphoma. Exposure to brentuximab vedotin varied, and each patient had relapsed following autologous stem cell transplantation. Assay used: immunoSEQ multiplex PCR; TCRdb lists only in-frame clones, some missing. The data show roughly 14,000 clones, less than 70% seen once. This specimen consisted of peripheral blood mononuclear cells (PBMCs), obtained at baseline. The source of these receptors is a human donor with classical Hodgkin lymphoma.

This clone was counted between two and nine times. The chain carries TRBV4-1 and TRBJ2-3, with 12 bases lining up with TRBD2. V dropped 4 bases and J dropped 3; count of bases not matched to a gene: 2. CDR3 length: 15 residues. CDR1 MGHRA and CDR2 YSYEKL come from the germline V gene. The CDR3 DNA reads as TGCGCCAGCAGCCTGACTAGCGGGAGAACAGATACGCAGTATTTT. This translates into CASSLTSGRTDTQYF.

In this sample, this clone turned up a few times. This chain links TRBV30 with TRBJ2-1; D unclear. The CDR3 extends over 14 amino acids. Trimming removed 5 bases from V and 6 bases from J, with 17 bases in between. CDR1 GTSNPN and CDR2 SVGIG come from the germline V gene (reference sequence). CDR3 sequence (DNA): TGTGCCTGGGCTCACGACGGACGGATCAATGAGCAGTTCTTC. Its translation: CAWAHDGRINEQFF. Looking up the rest from reference TRBV30 and TRBJ2-1 gives the full variable domain: SQTIHQWPATLVQPVGSPLSLECTVEGTSNPNLYWYRQAAGRGLQLLFYSVGIGQISSEVPQNLSASRPQDRQFILSSKKLLLSDSGFYLCAWAHDGRINEQFFGPGTRLTVL.

The chain combines TRBV9 with TRBJ1-6, with 9 bases fitting TRBD1. The CDR3 length is 15 residues. From germline, CDR1 is SGDLS and CDR2 YYNGEE. Losses at the gene ends were 4 bases for V and 7 bases for J; bases not matched to a gene: 6. The CDR3, as DNA: TGTGCCAGCAGCCCAGGGGACAGGGTCAATTCACCCCTCCACTTT. Its translation is CASSPGDRVNSPLHF.

V usage is TRBV14 and J usage is TRBJ2-2; perhaps TRBD2 as D (6 bases). The CDR3 is made up of 15 amino acids. Per the germline V gene, CDR1 is SGHDN and CDR2 is FVKESK. The V gene lost 5 bases and the J gene lost 5 bases, with 15 bases spanning the gap. The DNA of the CDR3 is TGTGCCAGCAGCACCCGGGACGGAGGGACCGGGGAGCTGTTTTTT. Protein: CASSTRDGGTGELFF.

In this sample, this clone turned up a few times. The chain carries TRBV4-1 and TRBJ2-1; 7 bases align to TRBD1. The CDR3 length is 14 residues. From germline, CDR1 is MGHRA and CDR2 YSYEKL. Trimming removed 0 bases from V and 5 bases from J; junction bases left unmatched: 1. The CDR3 loop reads CASSQEQGHNEQFF. In nucleotides, the CDR3 is TGCGCCAGCAGCCAAGAACAGGGGCACAATGAGCAGTTCTTC.

The genes are TRBV5-1 and TRBJ2-5; D call uncertain. Trimming removed 0 bases from V and 4 bases from J, with 7 bases in between. From germline, CDR1 is SGHRS and CDR2 YFSETQ. The CDR3 covers 13 residues. CDR3 in amino acids: CASSLDNPETQYF. The DNA of the CDR3 is TGCGCCAGCAGCTTGGACAATCCAGAGACCCAGTACTTC.

V and J are TRBV27 and TRBJ2-7, with 11 bases lining up with TRBD2. Germline trimming cut 6 bases from V and 4 bases from J; bases unmatched to any gene: 5. The CDR3 spans 14 residues. Germline values: CDR1 MNHEY, CDR2 SMNVEV (reference sequence). The CDR3 is CASSAGTSGYEQYF. The CDR3 DNA sequence: TGTGCCAGCAGCGCCGGGACTAGCGGTTACGAGCAGTACTTC.